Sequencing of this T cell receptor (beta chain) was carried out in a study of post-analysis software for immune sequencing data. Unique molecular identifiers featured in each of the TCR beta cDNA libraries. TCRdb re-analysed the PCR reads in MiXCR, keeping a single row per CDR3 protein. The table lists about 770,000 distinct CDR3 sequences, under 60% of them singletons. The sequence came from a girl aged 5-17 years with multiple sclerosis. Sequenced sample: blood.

DNA for the CDR3: TGTGCCAGCAGCGTAGAGCCGGGGAGGACTTCTGAAGCTTTCTTT. This encodes CASSVEPGRTSEAFF. This chain connects TRBV9 to TRBJ1-1; D not resolved. The length of the CDR3 is 15 residues. Germline CDR1 and CDR2: SGDLS and YYNGEE. Trimming cost V 0 bases and J 6 bases, with 15 bases left between them.